These T cell receptor beta chains were read from a single sample in a study. TCRdb ran MiXCR on the RT-PCR reads and lists one entry per CDR3 protein. The table includes hundreds of thousands of distinct CDR3 sequences, 13% to 15% detected once. Sequencing input: memory CD4+ T cells from blood. Source of these receptors: a female donor in good health, serving as a healthy control. The CDR3 runs from the conserved cysteine through the conserved F or W. The D gene is left open where the match is weak. Expanded clones are given a class, and other clones once, few, many or no size at all.

d_call	v_call	j_call	clone_size	cdr3_nt	cdr3_aa
-	TRBV4-3	TRBJ1-1	many	TGCGCCAGCAGCCAGAATTTACTTCGGGACACTGTTAACACTGAAGCTTTCTTT	CASSQNLLRDTVNTEAFF
-	TRBV12-3/TRBV12-4	TRBJ1-1	many	TGTGCCAGCAGTTCACGGGGGGGGTCTGAAGCTTTCTTT	CASSSRGGSEAFF
-	TRBV7-8	TRBJ2-3	-	TGTGCCAGCAGCTTCCACAATGAGCAGTATTTT	CASSFHNEQYF
-	TRBV9	TRBJ2-1	few	TGTGCCAGCAGCGTAGCCGATCTAGCGTCGAATGAGCAGTTCTTC	CASSVADLASNEQFF
TRBD1	TRBV4-1	TRBJ2-1	few	TGCGCCAGCAGCCAAGGGACAGGGGCGCTTAGCAATGAGCAGTTCTTC	CASSQGTGALSNEQFF
TRBD1	TRBV5-1	TRBJ2-5	few	TGCGCCAGCAGCACGACAGGGGGCGTGGAGACCCAGTACTTC	CASSTTGGVETQYF
-	TRBV4-2	TRBJ2-1	-	TGTGCCAGCTGTAGGGGGATGGGAGATTCCTACAATGAGCAGTTCTTC	CASCRGMGDSYNEQFF
TRBD1	TRBV6-1	TRBJ1-2	few	TGTGCCAGCAGTCCCCGGGTGGGGGGACAGGGGAGTGACACCTTC	CASSPRVGGQGSDTF
-	TRBV28	TRBJ1-2	few	TGTGCCAGCAGCGCAGGCTCCGGCCCGGCCTATGGCTACACCTTC	CASSAGSGPAYGYTF
-	TRBV20-1	TRBJ1-1	many	TGCAGTGCTAGGACAGGAGGCGGAGGAAACACTGAAGCTTTCTTT	CSARTGGGGNTEAFF
TRBD1	TRBV3-1	TRBJ1-2	few	TGTGCCAGCAGCCAGGGGCGGACAGGCGTTGGCTACACCTTC	CASSQGRTGVGYTF
TRBD1	TRBV12-3/TRBV12-4	TRBJ1-4	-	TGTGCCAGCACCGGGGACAGATCTAATGAAAAACTGTTTTTT	CASTGDRSNEKLFF
TRBD1	TRBV6-5	TRBJ2-1	many	TGTGCCAGCAGTTGGCGACAGGGGGGCTACAATGAGCAGTTCTTC	CASSWRQGGYNEQFF
TRBD2	TRBV9	TRBJ2-2	-	TGTGCCAGCAGCTTCCTAGCCGGGACTATAGCGAACACCGGGGAGCTGTTTTTT	CASSFLAGTIANTGELFF
TRBD2	TRBV28	TRBJ2-7	-	TGTGCCAGCAGTTTTGGTCAGGGAGGGTACGAGCAGTACTTC	CASSFGQGGYEQYF
TRBD1	TRBV7-2	TRBJ2-7	-	TGTGCCAGCACCAGAGACAGGGCTACCTACGAGCAGTACTTC	CASTRDRATYEQYF
-	TRBV24-1	TRBJ2-2	-	TGTGCCACCAGTGCAGGGTACGGGGAGCTGTTTTTT	CATSAGYGELFF
TRBD1	TRBV5-1	TRBJ1-1	-	TGCGCCAGCAGCAACGACAGGGCTGACGCTTTCTTT	CASSNDRADAFF
-	TRBV5-1	TRBJ1-2	-	TGCGCCAGCAGCTTGTCGGTGGAAGGGTCTGGCTACACCTTC	CASSLSVEGSGYTF
-	TRBV4-3	TRBJ2-5	once	TGCGCCAGCAGTCTTGATTTCGGGCCCAGGGGAGAGACCCAGTACTTC	CASSLDFGPRGETQYF
TRBD1	TRBV20-1	TRBJ2-7	-	TGCAGTGCTGAAGATACCGGGACAGGGTTTAACGAGCAGTACTTC	CSAEDTGTGFNEQYF
TRBD2	TRBV11-2	TRBJ2-1	few	TGTGCCAGCAGCCCGAGAGGGGAGGGCCACGGTGAGCAGTTCTTC	CASSPRGEGHGEQFF
TRBD1	TRBV6-6	TRBJ1-2	few	TGTGCCAGCAGTCCCGGGACAGGGGCGGGAGGTGGCTACACCTTC	CASSPGTGAGGGYTF
-	TRBV4-1	TRBJ2-7	-	TGCGCCAGCAGCCCAGGTATAACAGCCTCCTACGAGCAGTACTTC	CASSPGITASYEQYF
-	TRBV3-1	TRBJ2-7	few	TGTGCCAGCCGCGGGGTGGGGGAGCAGTACTTC	CASRGVGEQYF
-	TRBV18	TRBJ2-3	few	TGTGCCAGCTCGGCCGTAAGAGATACGCAGTATTTT	CASSAVRDTQYF
-	TRBV5-5	TRBJ2-7	many	TGTGCCAGCAGCTGGGACGGGAAGCAGTACTTC	CASSWDGKQYF
TRBD2	TRBV7-2	TRBJ2-3	many	TGTGCCAGCAGGTTCCTAGCGGGAGTATCAGATACGCAGTATTTT	CASRFLAGVSDTQYF
-	TRBV21-1	TRBJ2-7	few	TGTGCCAGCTACCCCGAAACTACCTCGAAGGGCGAGTACTTC	CASYPETTSKGEYF
-	TRBV7-2	TRBJ2-7	few	TGTGCCAGCAGCTCGCTCGATCGATACGAGCAGTACTTC	CASSSLDRYEQYF
-	TRBV6-2/TRBV6-3	TRBJ2-2	many	TGTGCCAGCAGCTACACGGACAGCTCCACCGGGGAGCTGTTTTTT	CASSYTDSSTGELFF
-	TRBV6-5	TRBJ1-5	-	TGTGCCAGCAGCTCATACCCGGGGGGAGATAGCAATCAGCCCCAGCATTTT	CASSSYPGGDSNQPQHF
-	TRBV12-3/TRBV12-4	TRBJ1-5	-	TGTGCCAGCAGTTTATTCTCACAGGGTATGCAGCCCCAGCATTTT	CASSLFSQGMQPQHF
-	TRBV20-1	TRBJ1-1	few	TGCAGTGATCAGAGGCGGGGGACGGCTAAAGCTTTCTTT	CSDQRRGTAKAFF
TRBD1	TRBV5-1	TRBJ2-7	-	TGCGCCAGCAGCCTACAGGGGGCATCCTACGAGCAGTACTTC	CASSLQGASYEQYF
TRBD1	TRBV6-2/TRBV6-3	TRBJ2-4	-	TGTGCCAGCAGTACGCGACAGGGATGGTCCGCCAAAAACATTCAGTACTTC	CASSTRQGWSAKNIQYF
TRBD1	TRBV12-3/TRBV12-4	TRBJ2-2	-	TGTGCCAGCAGTTTCCGGGACAGTAACACCGGGGAGCTGTTTTTT	CASSFRDSNTGELFF
-	TRBV5-6	TRBJ1-4	-	TGTGCCAGCAGCTTGGGTGGGATCAGGAAGGCTAATGCAAAACTGTTTTTT	CASSLGGIRKANAKLFF
-	TRBV3-1	TRBJ2-1	-	TGTGCCGGCAGCCAAGATAGGAGCTCCTACAATGAGCAGTTCTTC	CAGSQDRSSYNEQFF
TRBD2	TRBV6-5	TRBJ2-1	many	TGTGCCAGCAGTACGTTTACTAGCGGGAGGGCCCTGAATGAGCAGTTCTTC	CASSTFTSGRALNEQFF
-	TRBV7-2	TRBJ2-2	many	TGTGCCAGCAGCTTGGGGGCGAACACCGGGGAGCTGTTTTTT	CASSLGANTGELFF
TRBD2	TRBV7-9	TRBJ2-1	few	TGTGCCAGCAGCTCGGTAGCGGGGGTATTGTACAATGAGCAGTTCTTC	CASSSVAGVLYNEQFF
-	TRBV12-3/TRBV12-4	TRBJ1-2	many	TGTGCCAGCAGTTTAGAAGTCAACTATGGCTACACCTTC	CASSLEVNYGYTF
TRBD2	TRBV7-3	TRBJ2-1	-	TGTGCCAGCACCCCATTGGAAACTAGCGGGAGTTATGAGCAGTTCTTC	CASTPLETSGSYEQFF
TRBD1	TRBV12-3/TRBV12-4	TRBJ2-2	-	TGTGCCAGCACCATAACCAGGACAGGGACCACCGGGGAGCTGTTTTTT	CASTITRTGTTGELFF
-	TRBV24-1	TRBJ2-1	few	TGTGCCACCAGTGATTCTGGGTTCGCGTCGATCAATGAGCAGTTCTTC	CATSDSGFASINEQFF
-	TRBV20-1	TRBJ2-7	-	TGCAGTGCTAGCGGGACCAGTTGGTACGAGCAGTACTTC	CSASGTSWYEQYF
-	TRBV6-8	TRBJ1-5	-	TGTGCCAGCAGTTATTGTGGGGACACTAATCAGCCCCAGCATTTT	CASSYCGDTNQPQHF
-	TRBV7-2	TRBJ2-2	many	TGTGCCAGCAGCCCGTCAAGCGCGAACACCGGGGAGCTGTTTTTT	CASSPSSANTGELFF
-	TRBV20-1	TRBJ2-3	-	TGCAGTGCTAGGGATGTTTTTGGGGGAGTCGGAGATACGCAGTATTTT	CSARDVFGGVGDTQYF
-	TRBV28	TRBJ2-2	-	TGTGCCAGCACCTTCCAGAGAGGGTACACCGGGGAGCTGTTTTTT	CASTFQRGYTGELFF
-	TRBV5-1	TRBJ1-1	-	TGCGCCAGCACCAAACTTGGGGGGGGGAGCACTGAAGCTTTCTTT	CASTKLGGGSTEAFF
TRBD1	TRBV29-1	TRBJ1-6	few	TGCAGCGTCTTAACAGGGGAGGCCCTCCACTTT	CSVLTGEALHF